These 24 T cell receptor beta chains came from one sample sequenced in a study of T-cell reconstitution after alpha-beta-depleted transplantation in children. A library of TCRbeta sequences, prepared with unique molecular identifiers, was generated. TCRdb re-called the PCR reads through MiXCR, storing one row per CDR3 protein. The sample lists 500,000 to 600,000 distinct CDR3 sequences, approximately 29% occurring once. This material consisted of PBMCs from the stem cell graft donor, taken from the stem cell graft. The receptor source for this set is a human donor who donated a stem cell graft to a child with aplastic anemia.

This clonotype was observed a handful of times. This rearrangement joins TRBV5-1 to TRBJ2-5, with 8 bases lining up with TRBD1. The V and J ends lost 4 bases and 5 bases, in that order; junction bases with no gene match: 7. CDR1 SGHRS and CDR2 YFSETQ come from the germline V gene. This CDR3 has 14 amino acids. The CDR3 reads CASSGGTGRETQYF. The CDR3 bases are TGCGCCAGCAGCGGCGGGACAGGTCGTGAGACCCAGTACTTC. The full variable domain, with the rest looked up from reference TRBV5-1 and TRBJ2-5, is KAGVTQTPRYLIKTRGQQVTLSCSPISGHRSVSWYQQTPGQGLQFLFEYFSETQRNKGNFPGRFSGRQFSNSRSEMNVSTLELGDSALYLCASSGGTGRETQYFGPGTRLLVL.

V is TRBV6-5 and J is TRBJ2-3; D unresolved. Per germline, CDR1 MNHEY and CDR2 SVGAGI. V was cut by 1 base and J by 5 bases, with 13 bases left in between. The CDR3 consists of 15 residues. DNA for the CDR3: TGTGCCAGCAGTTACTTCCCTGTACGAGGAGATACGCAGTATTTT. This translates into CASSYFPVRGDTQYF.

The V call is TRBV24-1, the J call TRBJ2-6; 9 bases are a match to TRBD1. CDR3 length equals 19 residues. Germline V CDR1 and CDR2: KGHDR, SFDVKD. J was trimmed by 2 bases and V by 0 bases; bases with no gene match: 7. CDR3 nucleotide sequence: TGTGCCACCAGTGATTTGAAACAGGGGGCAGGGGCTGGGGCCAACGTCCTGACTTTC. Translating it yields CATSDLKQGAGAGANVLTF.

This clonotype was recorded a few times. The rearrangement joins TRBV4-3 to TRBJ1-6, with D uncertain. The V gene lost 4 bases and the J gene lost 6 bases, with 16 bases spanning the gap. The CDR3 is 16 residues long. Germline V gene sequence: CDR1 LGHNA, CDR2 YSLEER. The CDR3 DNA follows: TGCGCCAGCAGCCGCAACAGCGTTGCCTCTAATTCACCCCTCCACTTT. This encodes CASSRNSVASNSPLHF.

The genes are TRBV10-2 and TRBJ2-1; D is possibly TRBD1 (6 bases). V was pared by 0 bases and J by 10 bases, with 10 bases between. Germline values: CDR1 WSHSY, CDR2 SAAADI. The CDR3 has 13 amino acids. CDR3 loop: CASSESPTGEQFF. The DNA of the CDR3 is TGCGCCAGCAGTGAGTCCCCCACAGGGGAGCAGTTCTTC.

The chain carries TRBV11-3 and TRBJ1-2; D is undetermined. V was clipped by 5 bases and J by 13 bases, with 20 bases between them. The length of the CDR3 is 13 residues. Germline CDR1 SGHNT, CDR2 YENEEA. The CDR3 sequence: CASSPAREAAGTF. Here the CDR3 DNA reads TGTGCCAGCAGCCCCGCCCGGGAGGCGGCCGGCACCTTC.

This sequence joins TRBV12-3 or TRBV12-4 and TRBJ1-5, with unresolved D. This CDR3 spans 15 amino acids. V was clipped by 3 bases and J by 5 bases, with 14 bases between them. CDR3: CASSLALQSHQPQHF. CDR3 coding DNA: TGTGCCAGCAGTTTGGCCCTACAGAGTCATCAGCCCCAGCATTTT.

The chain combines TRBV5-5 with TRBJ2-3; tentatively, D is TRBD1 (6 bases). This CDR3 has 13 residues. V lost 5 bases and J 0 bases, leaving 7 bases between the germline ends. The germline CDR1 and CDR2 sequences are SGHKS and YYEKEE (reference sequence). Here the CDR3 DNA reads TGTGCCAGCAGGGACAGTAGCACAGATACGCAGTATTTT. This translates into CASRDSSTDTQYF.

V gene TRBV5-1 combines with J gene TRBJ2-5; tentative D call: TRBD2 (6 bases). Germline-derived CDR1 and CDR2 are SGHRS and YFSETQ. V lost 0 bases and J lost 1, with 16 bases in between. CDR3 length: 17 amino acids. The CDR3 is CASSLDEGLPGQETQYF. The DNA for the CDR3 is TGCGCCAGCAGCTTGGATGAGGGACTGCCAGGCCAAGAGACCCAGTACTTC.

A few counts support this clonotype. The CDR3 sequence is CSAKDPGTTETQYF. Here the CDR3 DNA reads TGCAGTGCTAAGGATCCTGGGACCACGGAGACCCAGTACTTC. J is TRBJ2-5 and V is TRBV20-1, with D perhaps assigned TRBD1 or TRBD2 (5 bases each). The CDR3 consists of 14 residues. V lost 4 bases to trimming and J lost 5 bases, with 17 bases between them. Per germline, CDR1 DFQATT and CDR2 SNEGSKA (reference sequence).

The V gene is TRBV7-6, the J gene TRBJ1-5, with D uncertain. This CDR3 has 15 amino acids. CDR1 is SGHVS and CDR2 is FNYEAQ in the germline V gene. V was trimmed by 4 bases and J by 5 bases, leaving 15 bases between them. Here the CDR3 reads CASSSSDDRDQPQHF. The CDR3 nucleotides are TGTGCCAGCAGCTCATCCGACGATCGAGATCAGCCCCAGCATTTT.

The V call is TRBV25-1, the J call TRBJ2-3, with unresolved D. Trimming cost V 4 bases and J 5 bases, with 10 bases left between them. Germline loops: CDR1 MGHDK, CDR2 SYGVNS. The CDR3 extends over 13 amino acids. The CDR3 DNA follows: TGTGCCAGCAGTGTCAAAACCGGAGATACGCAGTATTTT. As protein: CASSVKTGDTQYF.

This clonotype turned up a few times. CDR3 DNA: TGCGCCAGCAGCTTACCTCGGACGGAAGGACAAGAGACCCAGTACTTC. It encodes CASSLPRTEGQETQYF. This sequence joins TRBV5-1 and TRBJ2-5, with D unresolved. V dropped 2 bases and J dropped 2 bases, with 16 bases sitting between them. This CDR3 is built from 16 residues. CDR1 is SGHRS, CDR2 YFSETQ, per germline.

J is TRBJ1-1 and V is TRBV11-2, with no clear D. The germline V and J ends were trimmed by 5 bases and 9 bases, with 16 bases remaining between them. In germline, CDR1 is SGHAT, CDR2 FQNNGV. The CDR3 loop spans 13 amino acids. In nucleotides, the CDR3 is TGTGCCAGCAGCCCCGCGCATCAACGACAAGCTTTCTTT. Its translation is CASSPAHQRQAFF.

The rearrangement links TRBV20-1 to TRBJ1-1; D unclear. The CDR3 spans 12 residues. Per the germline V gene, CDR1 is DFQATT and CDR2 is SNEGSKA (reference sequence). Between the trimmed V and J ends, which lost 3 bases and 9 bases, there was a span of 14 bases. CDR3 protein: CSASGRQTQAFF. CDR3 coding DNA: TGCAGTGCTAGTGGCAGGCAGACTCAAGCTTTCTTT.

CDR3: CAISEAQAMNTEAFF. The CDR3 DNA reads as TGTGCCATCAGTGAGGCTCAGGCCATGAACACTGAAGCTTTCTTT. V usage is TRBV10-3 and J usage is TRBJ1-1; no firm D call. The ends were cut back, 2 bases at V and 0 bases at J, with 10 bases in the middle. CDR1 ENHRY and CDR2 SYGVKD come from the germline V gene. The CDR3 is made up of 15 amino acids.

This clonotype was picked up a small number of times. The rearrangement joins TRBV5-1 to TRBJ2-1; 7 bases agree with TRBD1. Germline values: CDR1 SGHRS, CDR2 YFSETQ. V was clipped by 2 bases and J by 12 bases; unmatched bases: 5. The CDR3 is 12 residues long. CDR3 bases: TGCGCCAGCAGCTTTGACAGGGTGGGGCAGTTCTTC. As protein: CASSFDRVGQFF.

The chain uses TRBV13 and TRBJ2-2; 7 bases agree with TRBD1. The germline V gene has CDR1 PRHDT and CDR2 FYEKMQ (reference sequence). This CDR3 has 15 amino acids. V dropped 8 bases and J dropped 2; count of bases not matched to a gene: 8. The CDR3 bases are TGTGCCAGCGAAAACCGGGACAGAAACACCGGGGAGCTGTTTTTT. It encodes CASENRDRNTGELFF.

This chain connects TRBV11-3 to TRBJ2-2, with TRBD2 matching over 10 bases. Looked up from germline, CDR1 is SGHNT and CDR2 is YENEEA. CDR3 length equals 15 residues. V lost 5 bases, J lost 3 bases, and 3 bases stayed unmatched. CDR3 DNA sequence: TGTGCCAGCAGCCCAGGACTAGCGGACACCGGGGAGCTGTTTTTT. Amino acid sequence: CASSPGLADTGELFF.

This rearrangement joins TRBV7-8 to TRBJ2-3, with TRBD2 matching 11 bases. CDR3 length: 14 residues. J gave up 6 bases and V 5 bases, and 4 bases lay outside the gene matches. Germline CDR1 reads SGHVS; CDR2 reads FQNEAQ. The CDR3, as DNA: TGTGCCAGCAGCCCTAGCGGGAGGAGTGATACGCAGTATTTT. Its translation: CASSPSGRSDTQYF.

This clonotype was recorded a few times. This chain connects TRBV6-2 or TRBV6-3 to TRBJ2-7; 9 nucleotides line up with TRBD2. CDR3 length: 15 residues. The junction had 12 bases not matched to a gene; V was cut back by 2 bases and J by 10 bases. The germline V gene has CDR1 MNHEY and CDR2 SVGEGT. The CDR3 sequence is CASSYATSGGLKQYF. In DNA, the CDR3 is TGTGCCAGCAGTTACGCGACTAGCGGAGGCCTGAAACAGTACTTC.

V is TRBV7-9 and J is TRBJ1-1; D ambiguous. Per the germline V gene, CDR1 is SEHNR and CDR2 is FQNEAQ (reference sequence). The CDR3 totals 12 residues. V was pared by 3 bases and J by 5 bases, with 7 bases between. The DNA for the CDR3 is TGTGCCAGCAGCTTTACGGAGACTGAAGCTTTCTTT. Its protein is CASSFTETEAFF. Complete variable domain (other parts from reference TRBV7-9 and TRBJ1-1): DTGVSQNPRHKITKRGQNVTFRCDPISEHNRLYWYRQTLGQGPEFLTYFQNEAQLEKSRLLSDRFSAERPKGSFSTLEIQRTEQGDSAMYLCASSFTETEAFFGQGTRLTVV.

The rearrangement links TRBV7-2 to TRBJ1-1; D unclear. The CDR3 is 15 residues long. Per the germline V gene, CDR1 is SGHTA and CDR2 is FQGNSA. V lost 1 base, J lost 4 bases, and 13 bases lay in between. Here the CDR3 reads CASSLVPVGGTEAFF. The CDR3 coding sequence is TGTGCCAGCAGCTTAGTTCCCGTGGGAGGCACTGAAGCTTTCTTT.

The J gene is TRBJ2-3, the V gene TRBV7-6, with 9 positions matching TRBD2. Trimming took 1 base from V and 8 from J; bases not matched to a gene: 13. CDR3 length equals 17 residues. CDR1 is SGHVS, CDR2 FNYEAQ, per germline. The CDR3 DNA reads TGTGCCAGCAGCTTAGTTCGAGCGGGAGGCCCACAGACTACGCAGTATTTT. Residues: CASSLVRAGGPQTTQYF.